Presented here are 24 T cell receptor beta chains from one specimen sequenced in a study of cytomegalovirus exposure and HLA in healthy donors. The data were produced by immunoSEQ multiplex PCR, yet TCRdb's version contains in-frame clones alone and is incomplete. The table records over 200,000 clones, 83% of them present only once. Sequencing was performed on PBMCs. The source is a woman aged 18-35 years in good health and CMV-seronegative.

J is TRBJ2-7 and V is TRBV7-9, with a possible D match to TRBD2 (6 bases). The CDR3 runs 12 residues. Trimming stripped 5 bases from V and 6 bases from J, with 11 bases between. CDR1 and CDR2 (germline): SEHNR, FQNEAQ (reference sequence). The CDR3 coding sequence is TGTGCCAGCAGCCCCGGCGGGATCGAGCAGTACTTC. Encoded protein: CASSPGGIEQYF. The full variable domain, with the rest looked up from reference TRBV7-9 and TRBJ2-7, is DTGVSQNPRHKITKRGQNVTFRCDPISEHNRLYWYRQTLGQGPEFLTYFQNEAQLEKSRLLSDRFSAERPKGSFSTLEIQRTEQGDSAMYLCASSPGGIEQYFGPGTRLTVT.

This chain connects TRBV5-5 to TRBJ2-1; either TRBD1 or TRBD2 may supply D (5 bases each). Germline assignment: CDR1 SGHKS and CDR2 YYEKEE (reference sequence). The V and J ends lost 4 bases and 0 bases respectively, with 23 bases between them. This CDR3 comprises 19 residues. The CDR3 DNA sequence: TGTGCCAGCAGCCTCGGGACGAAAATGATGGGCCTCTCCTACAATGAGCAGTTCTTC. Protein sequence: CASSLGTKMMGLSYNEQFF.

The chain links TRBV29-1 to TRBJ2-1; 12 nucleotides agree with TRBD2. The length of the CDR3 is 13 residues. Germline CDR1 is SQVTM and CDR2 is ANQGSEA. The J segment lost 7 bases and the V segment lost 4 bases, leaving 2 bases of the junction unmatched. CDR3 sequence: CSVASGRGNEQFF. In DNA, the CDR3 is TGCAGCGTTGCTAGCGGGAGGGGTAATGAGCAGTTCTTC.

In its sample, this clone was seen a few times. This sequence joins TRBV27 and TRBJ1-6, with a possible D match to TRBD1 (6 bases). The V end lost 2 bases, the J end lost 6 bases, and 8 bases lay between the germline ends. Germline CDR1 is MNHEY and CDR2 is SMNVEV (reference sequence). The CDR3 is 14 residues long. The chain's CDR3 is CASSLGQSNSPLHF. The CDR3 DNA reads as TGTGCCAGCAGTTTAGGACAGTCTAATTCACCCCTCCACTTT.

This chain uses TRBV19 with TRBJ2-7; D unclear. With 3 bases removed from V and 3 bases from J, the gap between germline ends came to 9 bases. Germline assignment: CDR1 LNHDA and CDR2 SQIVND (reference sequence). This CDR3 comprises 13 residues. CDR3 DNA: TGTGCCAGTAGTATGGTGCAGAGCTACGAGCAGTACTTC. It is translated as CASSMVQSYEQYF.

This chain links TRBV5-6 with TRBJ1-1; D might be TRBD1 (6 bases). The CDR3 consists of 12 residues. Germline V CDR1 and CDR2: SGHDT, YYEEEE. Between the trimmed V and J ends, which lost 2 bases and 7 bases, there was a span of 9 bases. CDR3 nucleotide sequence: TGTGCCAGCAGCTTTACCAGGGGTGAAGCTTTCTTT. Protein product: CASSFTRGEAFF.

A note on this clone: Different DNA sequences within this sample yield the same CDR3. The chain carries TRBV6-5 and TRBJ1-5; D remains unclear. Germline lookup yields CDR1 MNHEY and CDR2 SVGAGI. The CDR3 totals 14 residues. V gave up 3 bases and J gave up 0 bases, with 6 bases separating them. DNA for the CDR3: TGTGCCAGCAGTTATTCTAATAGCAATCAGCCCCAGCATTTT. This gives the protein CASSYSNSNQPQHF.

The gene calls are TRBV7-9 and TRBJ2-7; the match to TRBD1 covers 10 bases. This CDR3 is 14 amino acids long. Germline CDR1 SEHNR, CDR2 FQNEAQ (reference sequence). V trimming: 3 bases; J trimming: 4 bases; junction bases outside the gene matches: 3. The CDR3 sequence: CASSLTGGLYEQYF. CDR3 DNA sequence: TGTGCCAGCAGCTTGACAGGGGGCCTGTACGAGCAGTACTTC.

This clone was seen a single time. The rearrangement joins TRBV10-2 to TRBJ2-1, with 9 positions matching TRBD2. Germline V gene lookup returns CDR1 WSHSY and CDR2 SAAADI. This CDR3 contains 15 residues. Losses at the gene ends were 6 bases for V and 5 bases for J; bases not matched to a gene: 8. The CDR3 DNA is TGCGCCAGCAGAATAGCGGGAGTTGCACACAATGAGCAGTTCTTC. Translation gives CASRIAGVAHNEQFF.

The sample holds a few counts of this clone. The chain is built from TRBV6-1 and TRBJ2-7; D call uncertain. Germline-derived CDR1 and CDR2 are MNHNS and SASEGT. The CDR3 length is 14 residues. V lost 0 bases and J lost 3, with 9 bases in between. CDR3: CASSEASGFYEQYF. CDR3 nucleotide sequence: TGTGCCAGCAGTGAAGCGAGTGGGTTCTACGAGCAGTACTTC.

In its sample, this clone was seen once. The chain combines TRBV6-6 with TRBJ2-1; D perhaps matches TRBD2 (5 bases). The CDR3 sequence is 13 residues long. Germline CDR1 reads MNHNY; CDR2 reads SVGAGI (reference sequence). With 3 bases removed from V and 9 bases from J, the gap between germline ends came to 12 bases. CDR3 nucleotides: TGTGCCAGCAGTTATGGTAGCGACGGTGAGCAGTTCTTC. This encodes CASSYGSDGEQFF.

The chain recombines TRBV29-1 with TRBJ1-1; TRBD1 aligns across 7 bases. The CDR3 length is 14 residues. Germline V lookup: CDR1 SQVTM, CDR2 ANQGSEA. Trimming took 8 bases from V and 4 from J; bases not matched to a gene: 13. CDR3 sequence reads: CSTEETGWVTEAFF. The CDR3 coding sequence is TGCAGCACGGAGGAGACAGGGTGGGTCACTGAAGCTTTCTTT.

The chain carries TRBV7-9 and TRBJ1-1, with a weak D call TRBD1 (5 bases). Trimming stripped 6 bases from V and 3 bases from J, with 17 bases between. The germline V gene has CDR1 SEHNR and CDR2 FQNEAQ (reference sequence). The CDR3 is made up of 15 amino acids. CDR3 coding DNA: TGTGCCAGCAGTACCGCCCGGGACGGATACACTGAAGCTTTCTTT. Translated: CASSTARDGYTEAFF.

A remark on this clone: At the DNA level, this CDR3 is encoded by other sequences in the same sample as well. This chain uses TRBV5-8 with TRBJ2-2; D is unresolved. The CDR3 spans 14 residues. From germline, CDR1 is SGHTS and CDR2 YDEGEE. The ends were cut back, 4 bases at V and 2 bases at J, with 9 bases in the middle. The CDR3: CASSLARNTGELFF. CDR3 bases: TGTGCCAGCAGCCTTGCCCGTAACACCGGGGAGCTGTTTTTT. The full variable domain, completed using reference TRBV5-8 and TRBJ2-2, is EAGVTQSPTHLIKTRGQQATLRCSPISGHTSVYWYQQALGLGLQFLLWYDEGEERNRGNFPPRFSGRQFPNYSSELNVNALELEDSALYLCASSLARNTGELFFGEGSRLTVL.

The genes are TRBV29-1 and TRBJ2-5; 12 bases match TRBD1. Germline V gene data show CDR1 as SQVTM and CDR2 as ANQGSEA. V lost 5 bases and J lost 5; bases outside the gene matches: 3. The CDR3 extends over 13 amino acids. In DNA form, the CDR3 reads TGCAGCGTTCCGGGACAGGGGGCGGAGACCCAGTACTTC. Translating gives CSVPGQGAETQYF. The entire variable domain, with the rest obtained from reference TRBV29-1 and TRBJ2-5, is as follows: SAVISQKPSRDICQRGTSLTIQCQVDSQVTMMFWYRQQPGQSLTLIATANQGSEATYESGFVIDKFPISRPNLTFSTLTVSNMSPEDSSIYLCSVPGQGAETQYFGPGTRLLVL.

The chain joins TRBV27 to TRBJ2-7; 9 bases align to TRBD2. The CDR3 contains 13 residues. Germline-derived CDR1 and CDR2 are MNHEY and SMNVEV (reference sequence). The CDR3 DNA is TGTACTAGCGGGCACGGGGAGGTATACGAGCAGTACTTC. Translating it yields CTSGHGEVYEQYF.

The chain uses TRBV7-9 and TRBJ2-7; 8 nucleotides match TRBD2. The trim removed 2 bases at V and 1 base at J, leaving 1 base unmatched. The CDR3 length is 14 residues. Germline V gives CDR1 SEHNR, CDR2 FQNEAQ (reference sequence). The CDR3 region is CASSLTSGSYEQYF. The CDR3 nucleotides read TGTGCCAGCAGCTTAACTAGCGGATCCTACGAGCAGTACTTC.

The CDR3 coding sequence is TGTGCCAGCAGCCCCACCGGGGGTCGGGTAGCCTACGAGCAGTACTTC. This codes for CASSPTGGRVAYEQYF. The V gene is TRBV7-6, the J gene TRBJ2-7; tentative D call: TRBD2 (6 bases). The CDR3 has 16 amino acids. Germline V CDR1 and CDR2: SGHVS, FNYEAQ. V was shortened by 5 bases and J by 2 bases, with 19 bases between the two germline ends.

The chain carries TRBV18 and TRBJ1-1, with a weak D call TRBD1 (5 bases). Trimming stripped 3 bases from V and 7 bases from J, with 9 bases between. The CDR3 has 12 residues. Germline lookup yields CDR1 KGHSH and CDR2 LQKENI. DNA of the CDR3: TGTGCCAGCTCACCTCAGGGAGGTGAAGCTTTCTTT. It is translated as CASSPQGGEAFF.

The rearrangement links TRBV29-1 to TRBJ1-2, with TRBD1 matching over 7 bases. J lost 6 bases, V lost 7 bases, and 8 bases had no gene match. CDR1 is SQVTM and CDR2 is ANQGSEA in the germline V gene. The CDR3 is 12 amino acids. The CDR3: CSGLTGEDGYTF. CDR3 nucleotides: TGCAGCGGGCTCACAGGGGAGGATGGCTACACCTTC.

The chain couples TRBV7-2 to TRBJ1-5; a weak D match, TRBD1 (5 bases). The V and J ends lost 1 base and 1 base respectively, with 11 bases between them. This CDR3 is built from 16 residues. Germline V gene data show CDR1 as SGHTA and CDR2 as FQGNSA. The CDR3 sequence: CASSLGGAASNQPQHF. DNA for the CDR3: TGTGCCAGCAGCTTAGGGGGCGCGGCAAGCAATCAGCCCCAGCATTTT. The full variable domain, in which reference TRBV7-2 and TRBJ1-5 provide the parts outside the CDR3, is GAGVSQSPSNKVTEKGKDVELRCDPISGHTALYWYRQSLGQGLEFLIYFQGNSAPDKSGLPSDRFSAERTGGSVSTLTIQRTQQEDSAVYLCASSLGGAASNQPQHFGDGTRLSIL.

V and J are TRBV25-1 and TRBJ1-1; 7 bases map to TRBD1. V shed 8 bases and J 2 bases; nucleotides not matched to a gene: 11. Germline CDR1 and CDR2: MGHDK and SYGVNS. This CDR3 contains 15 residues. The CDR3 loop reads CASLRGDRLNTEAFF. The CDR3, as DNA: TGTGCCAGCCTGCGGGGGGACAGACTCAACACTGAAGCTTTCTTT.

V and J are TRBV27 and TRBJ1-5; tentatively, D is TRBD1 (5 bases). CDR1 and CDR2 (germline): MNHEY, SMNVEV (reference sequence). V was clipped by 5 bases and J by 5 bases, with 10 bases between them. This CDR3 comprises 13 residues. CDR3 nucleotides: TGTGCCAGCAGTCCATACAGGTATCAGCCCCAGCATTTT. It is translated as CASSPYRYQPQHF.

The V gene is TRBV28, the J gene TRBJ1-3; D ambiguous. Deletions cut 5 bases from V and 4 bases from J, with 21 bases between. CDR3 length equals 17 residues. From germline, CDR1 is MDHEN and CDR2 SYDVKM. The CDR3: CASSSYPGPTAGNTIYF. The CDR3 coding sequence is TGTGCCAGCAGTAGCTACCCCGGTCCCACCGCCGGAAACACCATATATTTT.